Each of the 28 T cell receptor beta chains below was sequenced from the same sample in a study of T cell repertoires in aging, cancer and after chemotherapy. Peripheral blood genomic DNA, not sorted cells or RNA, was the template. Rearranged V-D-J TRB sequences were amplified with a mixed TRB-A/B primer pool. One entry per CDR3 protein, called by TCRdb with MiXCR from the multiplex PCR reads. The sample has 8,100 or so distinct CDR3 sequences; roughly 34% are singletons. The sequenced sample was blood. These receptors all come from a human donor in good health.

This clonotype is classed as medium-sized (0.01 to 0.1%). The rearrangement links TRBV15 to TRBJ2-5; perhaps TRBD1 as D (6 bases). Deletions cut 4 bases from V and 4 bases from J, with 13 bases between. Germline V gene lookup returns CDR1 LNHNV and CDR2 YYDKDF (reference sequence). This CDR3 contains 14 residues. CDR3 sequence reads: CATSKAGEPETQYF. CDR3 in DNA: TGTGCCACCAGCAAGGCAGGGGAGCCAGAGACCCAGTACTTC.

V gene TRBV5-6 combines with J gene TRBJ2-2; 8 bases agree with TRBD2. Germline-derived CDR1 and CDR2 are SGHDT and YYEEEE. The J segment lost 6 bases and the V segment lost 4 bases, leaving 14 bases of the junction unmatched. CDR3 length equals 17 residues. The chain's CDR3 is CASSRPLSGSGAGELFF. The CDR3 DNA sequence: TGTGCCAGCAGCCGCCCTCTAAGCGGGAGTGGGGCCGGGGAGCTGTTTTTT.

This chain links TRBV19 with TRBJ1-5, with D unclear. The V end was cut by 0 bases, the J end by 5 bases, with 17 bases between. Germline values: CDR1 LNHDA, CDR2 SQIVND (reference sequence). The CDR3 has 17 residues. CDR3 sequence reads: CASSIDLSRNGDQPQHF. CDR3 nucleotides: TGTGCCAGTAGTATAGATTTATCAAGGAACGGGGATCAGCCCCAGCATTTT.

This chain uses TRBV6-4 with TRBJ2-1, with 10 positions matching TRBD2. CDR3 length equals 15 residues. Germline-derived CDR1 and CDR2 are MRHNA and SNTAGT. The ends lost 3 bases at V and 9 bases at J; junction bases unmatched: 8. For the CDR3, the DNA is TGTGCCAGCAGTGAGGCTAGCGGGAGTCTCGGTGAGCAGTTCTTC. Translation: CASSEASGSLGEQFF.

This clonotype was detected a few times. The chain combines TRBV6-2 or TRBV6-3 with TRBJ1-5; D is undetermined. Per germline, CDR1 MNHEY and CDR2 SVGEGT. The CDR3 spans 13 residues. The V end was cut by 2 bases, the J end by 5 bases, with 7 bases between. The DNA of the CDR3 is TGTGCCAGCAGTTACCTAACATATCAGCCCCAGCATTTT. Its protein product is CASSYLTYQPQHF.

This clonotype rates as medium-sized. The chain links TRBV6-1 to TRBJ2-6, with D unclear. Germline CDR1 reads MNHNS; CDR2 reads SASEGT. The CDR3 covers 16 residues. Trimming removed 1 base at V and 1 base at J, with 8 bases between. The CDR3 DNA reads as TGTGCCAGCAGTGAAGAGTCTGGATCTGGGGCCAACGTCCTGACTTTC. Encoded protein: CASSEESGSGANVLTF.

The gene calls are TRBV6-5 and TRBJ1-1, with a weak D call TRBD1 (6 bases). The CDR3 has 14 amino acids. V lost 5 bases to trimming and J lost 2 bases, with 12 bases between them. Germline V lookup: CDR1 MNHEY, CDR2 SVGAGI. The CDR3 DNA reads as TGTGCCAGCAGTCACGAGGGGGGAAACACTGAAGCTTTCTTT. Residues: CASSHEGGNTEAFF.

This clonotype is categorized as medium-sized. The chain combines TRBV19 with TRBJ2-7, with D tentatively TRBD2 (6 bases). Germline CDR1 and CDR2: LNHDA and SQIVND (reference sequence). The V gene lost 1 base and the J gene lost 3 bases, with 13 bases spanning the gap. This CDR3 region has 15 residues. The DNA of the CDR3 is TGTGCCAGTAGTATAGGGCGGGGTTCAATCTACGAGCAGTACTTC. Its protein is CASSIGRGSIYEQYF.

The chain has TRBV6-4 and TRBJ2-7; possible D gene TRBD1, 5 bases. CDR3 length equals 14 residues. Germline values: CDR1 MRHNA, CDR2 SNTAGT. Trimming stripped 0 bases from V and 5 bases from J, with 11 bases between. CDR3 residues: CASSDSTGVHEQYF. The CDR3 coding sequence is TGTGCCAGCAGTGACTCAACAGGAGTCCACGAGCAGTACTTC.

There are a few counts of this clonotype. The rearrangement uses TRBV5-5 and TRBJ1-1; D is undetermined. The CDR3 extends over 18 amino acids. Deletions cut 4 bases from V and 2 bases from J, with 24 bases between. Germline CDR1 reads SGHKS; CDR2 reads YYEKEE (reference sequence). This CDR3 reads CASSPLPYGVGDNTEAFF. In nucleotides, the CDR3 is TGTGCCAGCAGCCCCCTCCCTTACGGGGTAGGAGATAACACTGAAGCTTTCTTT.

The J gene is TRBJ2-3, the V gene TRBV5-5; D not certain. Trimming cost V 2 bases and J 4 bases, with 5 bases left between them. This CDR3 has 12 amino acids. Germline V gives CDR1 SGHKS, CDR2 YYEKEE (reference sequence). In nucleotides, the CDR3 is TGTGCCAGCAGCTTATCTGCAGATACGCAGTATTTT. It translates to CASSLSADTQYF.

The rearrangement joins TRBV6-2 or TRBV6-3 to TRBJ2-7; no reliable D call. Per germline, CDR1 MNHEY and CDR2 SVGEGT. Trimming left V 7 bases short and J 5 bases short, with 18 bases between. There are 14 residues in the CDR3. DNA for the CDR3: TGTGCCAGCACCGACCAGGTGGCCTGGGACGAGCAGTACTTC. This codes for CASTDQVAWDEQYF.

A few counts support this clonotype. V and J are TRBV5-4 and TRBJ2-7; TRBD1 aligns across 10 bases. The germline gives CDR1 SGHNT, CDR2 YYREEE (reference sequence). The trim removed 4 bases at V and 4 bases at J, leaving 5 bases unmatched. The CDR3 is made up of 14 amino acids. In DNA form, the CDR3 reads TGTGCCAGCAGCCTCCGACAGGGGGCGTACGAGCAGTACTTC. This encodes CASSLRQGAYEQYF.

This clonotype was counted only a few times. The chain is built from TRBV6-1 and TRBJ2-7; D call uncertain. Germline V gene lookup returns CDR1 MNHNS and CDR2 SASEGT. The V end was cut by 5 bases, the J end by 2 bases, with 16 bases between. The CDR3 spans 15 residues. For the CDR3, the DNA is TGTGCCAGCAGTCAAGAGGACGGAACCACCTACGAGCAGTACTTC. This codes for CASSQEDGTTYEQYF.

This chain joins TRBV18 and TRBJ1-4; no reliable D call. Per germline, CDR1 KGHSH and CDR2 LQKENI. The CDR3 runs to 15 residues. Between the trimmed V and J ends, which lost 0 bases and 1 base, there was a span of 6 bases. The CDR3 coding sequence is TGTGCCAGCTCACCACCGGCTCTAACTAATGAAAAACTGTTTTTT. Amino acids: CASSPPALTNEKLFF. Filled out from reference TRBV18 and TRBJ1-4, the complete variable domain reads NAGVMQNPRHLVRRRGQEARLRCSPMKGHSHVYWYRQLPEEGLKFMVYLQKENIIDESGMPKERFSAEFPKEGPSILRIQQVVRGDSAAYFCASSPPALTNEKLFFGSGTQLSVL.

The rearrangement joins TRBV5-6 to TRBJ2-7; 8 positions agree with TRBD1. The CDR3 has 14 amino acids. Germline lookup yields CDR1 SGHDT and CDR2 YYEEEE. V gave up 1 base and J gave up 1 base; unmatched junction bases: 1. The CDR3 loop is CASSLNRGSYEQYF. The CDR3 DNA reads TGTGCCAGCAGCTTGAACAGGGGGTCCTACGAGCAGTACTTC. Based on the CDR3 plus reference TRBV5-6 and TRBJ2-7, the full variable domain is DAGVTQSPTHLIKTRGQQVTLRCSPKSGHDTVSWYQQALGQGPQFIFQYYEEEERQRGNFPDRFSGHQFPNYSSELNVNALLLGDSALYLCASSLNRGSYEQYFGPGTRLTVT.

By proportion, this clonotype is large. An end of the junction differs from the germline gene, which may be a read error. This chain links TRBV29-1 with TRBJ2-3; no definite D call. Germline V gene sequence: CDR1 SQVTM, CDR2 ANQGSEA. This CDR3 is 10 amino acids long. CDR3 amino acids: CSVEVDTQYF. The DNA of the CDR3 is TGCAGCGTAGAAGTGGATACGCAGTATTTT.

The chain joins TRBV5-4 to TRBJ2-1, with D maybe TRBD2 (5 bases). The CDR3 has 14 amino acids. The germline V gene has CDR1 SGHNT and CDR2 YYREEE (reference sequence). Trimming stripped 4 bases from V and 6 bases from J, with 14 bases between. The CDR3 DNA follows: TGTGCCAGCAGCCCTGAAGGGAGATTCAATGAGCAGTTCTTC. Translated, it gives CASSPEGRFNEQFF.

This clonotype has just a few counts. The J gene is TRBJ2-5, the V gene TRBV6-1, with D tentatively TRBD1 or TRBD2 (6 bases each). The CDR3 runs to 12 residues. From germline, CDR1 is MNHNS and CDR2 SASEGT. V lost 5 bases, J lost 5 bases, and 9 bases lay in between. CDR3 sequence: CASSPGAETQYF. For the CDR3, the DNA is TGTGCCAGCAGTCCGGGGGCTGAGACCCAGTACTTC.

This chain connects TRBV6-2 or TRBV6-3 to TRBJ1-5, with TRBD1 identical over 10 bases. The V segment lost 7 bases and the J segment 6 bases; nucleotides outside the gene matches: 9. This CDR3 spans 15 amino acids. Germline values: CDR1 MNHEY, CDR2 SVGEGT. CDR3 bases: TGTGCCAGCAACCTTGGGACAGGGGTTTCTCAGCCCCAGCATTTT. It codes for CASNLGTGVSQPQHF.

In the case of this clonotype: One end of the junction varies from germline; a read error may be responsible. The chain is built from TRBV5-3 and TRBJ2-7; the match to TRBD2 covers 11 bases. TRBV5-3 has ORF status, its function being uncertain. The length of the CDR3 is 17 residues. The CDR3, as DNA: TGCGCCAGCAGCCCGGCGGTACTAGCGGGAGCCTCCTACGAGCAGTACTTC. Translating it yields CASSPAVLAGASYEQYF.

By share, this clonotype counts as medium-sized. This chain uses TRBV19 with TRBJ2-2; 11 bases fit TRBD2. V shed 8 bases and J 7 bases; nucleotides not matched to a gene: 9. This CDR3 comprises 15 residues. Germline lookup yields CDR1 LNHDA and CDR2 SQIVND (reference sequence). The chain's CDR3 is CASVGASGRIGELFF. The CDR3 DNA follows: TGTGCCAGTGTAGGGGCTAGCGGGAGGATCGGGGAGCTGTTTTTT.

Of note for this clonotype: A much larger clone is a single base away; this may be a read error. The CDR3 DNA sequence: TGCAGCGTTGGGACAGGGGAGGGCTACAAGCAGTACTTC. Translated, it gives CSVGTGEGYKQYF. This rearrangement joins TRBV29-1 to TRBJ2-7; TRBD1 agrees at 9 bases. This CDR3 has 13 residues. Germline assignment: CDR1 SQVTM and CDR2 ANQGSEA.

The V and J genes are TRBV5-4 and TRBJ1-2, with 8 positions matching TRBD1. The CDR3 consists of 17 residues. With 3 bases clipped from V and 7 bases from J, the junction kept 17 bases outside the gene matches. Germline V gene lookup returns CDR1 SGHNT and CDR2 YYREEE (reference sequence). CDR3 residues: CASSSREVSGGLGGYTF. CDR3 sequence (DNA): TGTGCCAGCAGCTCCAGAGAGGTGTCAGGGGGCCTTGGTGGCTACACCTTC.

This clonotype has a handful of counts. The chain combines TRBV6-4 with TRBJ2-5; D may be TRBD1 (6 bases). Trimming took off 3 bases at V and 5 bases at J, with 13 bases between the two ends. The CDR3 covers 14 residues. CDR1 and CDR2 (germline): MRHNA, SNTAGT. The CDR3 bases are TGTGCCAGCAGTGAGGGGGCAGGGGCCGAGACCCAGTACTTC. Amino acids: CASSEGAGAETQYF.

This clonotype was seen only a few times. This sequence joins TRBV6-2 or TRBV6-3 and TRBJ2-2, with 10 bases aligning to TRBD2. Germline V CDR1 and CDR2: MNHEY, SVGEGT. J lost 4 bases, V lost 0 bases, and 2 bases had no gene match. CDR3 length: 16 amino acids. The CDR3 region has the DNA TGTGCCAGCAGTTACTCCAGCGGGAGGGCCACCGGGGAGCTGTTTTTT. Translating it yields CASSYSSGRATGELFF.

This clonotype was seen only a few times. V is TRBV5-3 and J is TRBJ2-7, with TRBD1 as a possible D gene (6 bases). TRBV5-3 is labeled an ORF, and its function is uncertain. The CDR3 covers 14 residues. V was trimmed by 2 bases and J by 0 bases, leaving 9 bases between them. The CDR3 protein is CARSFADSSYEQYF. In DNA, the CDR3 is TGTGCCAGAAGCTTCGCGGACAGCTCCTACGAGCAGTACTTC.

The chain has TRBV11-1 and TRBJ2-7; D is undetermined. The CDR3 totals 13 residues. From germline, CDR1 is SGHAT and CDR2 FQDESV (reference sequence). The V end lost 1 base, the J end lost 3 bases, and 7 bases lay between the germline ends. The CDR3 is CASSLVGVYEQYF. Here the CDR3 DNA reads TGTGCCAGCAGCTTAGTCGGCGTCTACGAGCAGTACTTC. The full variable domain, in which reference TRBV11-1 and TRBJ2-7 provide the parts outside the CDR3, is EAEVAQSPRYKITEKSQAVAFWCDPISGHATLYWYRQILGQGPELLVQFQDESVVDDSQLPKDRFSAERLKGVDSTLKIQPAELGDSAMYLCASSLVGVYEQYFGPGTRLTVT.